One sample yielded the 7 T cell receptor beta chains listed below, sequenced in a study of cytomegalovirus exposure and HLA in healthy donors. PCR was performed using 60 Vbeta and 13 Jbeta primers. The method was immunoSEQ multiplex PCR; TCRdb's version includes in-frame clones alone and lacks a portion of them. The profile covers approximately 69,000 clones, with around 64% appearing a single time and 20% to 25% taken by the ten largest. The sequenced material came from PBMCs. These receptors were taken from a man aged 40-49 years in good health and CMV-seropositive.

CDR3 loop: CASSPRVGNTGELFF. DNA of the CDR3: TGTGCCAGCAGCCCTCGGGTCGGGAACACCGGGGAGCTGTTTTTT. This chain uses TRBV7-8 with TRBJ2-2; D is unclear. The germline V gene has CDR1 SGHVS and CDR2 FQNEAQ. The CDR3 loop spans 15 amino acids. Trimming left V 5 bases short and J 1 base short, with 11 bases between. The entire variable domain, with the rest obtained from reference TRBV7-8 and TRBJ2-2, is as follows: GAGVSQSPRYKVAKRGQDVALRCDPISGHVSLFWYQQALGQGPEFLTYFQNEAQLDKSGLPSDRFFAERPEGSVSTLKIQRTQQEDSAVYLCASSPRVGNTGELFFGEGSRLTVL.

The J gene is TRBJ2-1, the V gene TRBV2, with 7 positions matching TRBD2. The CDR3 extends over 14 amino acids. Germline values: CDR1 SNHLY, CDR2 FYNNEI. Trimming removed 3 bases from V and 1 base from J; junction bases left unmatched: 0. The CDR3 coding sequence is TGTGCCAGCAGTGAGGGGGGGTCCTACAATGAGCAGTTCTTC. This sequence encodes CASSEGGSYNEQFF.

In nucleotides, the CDR3 is TGCGCCAGCAGCTTGAATGGGGGGGGCACCTACGAGCAGTACTTC. Amino acid sequence: CASSLNGGGTYEQYF. The J gene is TRBJ2-7, the V gene TRBV5-1; weak D call: TRBD2 (7 bases). The CDR3 totals 15 residues. CDR1 and CDR2 (germline): SGHRS, YFSETQ. V was shortened by 1 base and J by 2 bases, with 13 bases between the two germline ends.

The DNA for the CDR3 is TGTGCCAGCTCACCCACAGGGGGTCGCGAGCAGTACTTC. Protein: CASSPTGGREQYF. The J gene is TRBJ2-7, the V gene TRBV18; TRBD1 matches 8 bases. Per germline, CDR1 KGHSH and CDR2 LQKENI. This CDR3 has 13 amino acids. The V and J ends lost 3 bases and 6 bases, in that order; junction bases with no gene match: 4.

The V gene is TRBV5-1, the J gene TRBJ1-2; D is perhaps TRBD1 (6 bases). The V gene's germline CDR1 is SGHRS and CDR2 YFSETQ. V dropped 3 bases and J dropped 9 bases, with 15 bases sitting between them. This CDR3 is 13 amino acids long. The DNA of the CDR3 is TGCGCCAGCAGCTCCGCCTCAGGGGAGCGCTACACCTTC. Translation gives CASSSASGERYTF.

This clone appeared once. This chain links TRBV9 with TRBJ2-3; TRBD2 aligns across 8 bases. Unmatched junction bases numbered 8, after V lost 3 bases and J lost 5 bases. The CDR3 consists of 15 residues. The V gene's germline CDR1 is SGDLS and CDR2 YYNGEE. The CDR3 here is CASSGVGGAKDTQYF. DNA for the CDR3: TGTGCCAGCAGCGGGGTCGGGGGGGCAAAAGATACGCAGTATTTT. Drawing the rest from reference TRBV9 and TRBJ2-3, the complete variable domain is DSGVTQTPKHLITATGQRVTLRCSPRSGDLSVYWYQQSLDQGLQFLIQYYNGEERAKGNILERFSAQQFPDLHSELNLSSLELGDSALYFCASSGVGGAKDTQYFGPGTRLTVL.

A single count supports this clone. In DNA form, the CDR3 reads TGTGCCAGCAGCTTAGGACAGGGGGCGTACACTGAAGCTTTCTTT. Its protein product is CASSLGQGAYTEAFF. The chain employs TRBV7-6 and TRBJ1-1; 10 bases are a match to TRBD1. Germline CDR1 SGHVS, CDR2 FNYEAQ. Trimming at V came to 1 base and at J to 3 bases, leaving 2 bases not matched to a gene. This CDR3 is built from 15 residues.